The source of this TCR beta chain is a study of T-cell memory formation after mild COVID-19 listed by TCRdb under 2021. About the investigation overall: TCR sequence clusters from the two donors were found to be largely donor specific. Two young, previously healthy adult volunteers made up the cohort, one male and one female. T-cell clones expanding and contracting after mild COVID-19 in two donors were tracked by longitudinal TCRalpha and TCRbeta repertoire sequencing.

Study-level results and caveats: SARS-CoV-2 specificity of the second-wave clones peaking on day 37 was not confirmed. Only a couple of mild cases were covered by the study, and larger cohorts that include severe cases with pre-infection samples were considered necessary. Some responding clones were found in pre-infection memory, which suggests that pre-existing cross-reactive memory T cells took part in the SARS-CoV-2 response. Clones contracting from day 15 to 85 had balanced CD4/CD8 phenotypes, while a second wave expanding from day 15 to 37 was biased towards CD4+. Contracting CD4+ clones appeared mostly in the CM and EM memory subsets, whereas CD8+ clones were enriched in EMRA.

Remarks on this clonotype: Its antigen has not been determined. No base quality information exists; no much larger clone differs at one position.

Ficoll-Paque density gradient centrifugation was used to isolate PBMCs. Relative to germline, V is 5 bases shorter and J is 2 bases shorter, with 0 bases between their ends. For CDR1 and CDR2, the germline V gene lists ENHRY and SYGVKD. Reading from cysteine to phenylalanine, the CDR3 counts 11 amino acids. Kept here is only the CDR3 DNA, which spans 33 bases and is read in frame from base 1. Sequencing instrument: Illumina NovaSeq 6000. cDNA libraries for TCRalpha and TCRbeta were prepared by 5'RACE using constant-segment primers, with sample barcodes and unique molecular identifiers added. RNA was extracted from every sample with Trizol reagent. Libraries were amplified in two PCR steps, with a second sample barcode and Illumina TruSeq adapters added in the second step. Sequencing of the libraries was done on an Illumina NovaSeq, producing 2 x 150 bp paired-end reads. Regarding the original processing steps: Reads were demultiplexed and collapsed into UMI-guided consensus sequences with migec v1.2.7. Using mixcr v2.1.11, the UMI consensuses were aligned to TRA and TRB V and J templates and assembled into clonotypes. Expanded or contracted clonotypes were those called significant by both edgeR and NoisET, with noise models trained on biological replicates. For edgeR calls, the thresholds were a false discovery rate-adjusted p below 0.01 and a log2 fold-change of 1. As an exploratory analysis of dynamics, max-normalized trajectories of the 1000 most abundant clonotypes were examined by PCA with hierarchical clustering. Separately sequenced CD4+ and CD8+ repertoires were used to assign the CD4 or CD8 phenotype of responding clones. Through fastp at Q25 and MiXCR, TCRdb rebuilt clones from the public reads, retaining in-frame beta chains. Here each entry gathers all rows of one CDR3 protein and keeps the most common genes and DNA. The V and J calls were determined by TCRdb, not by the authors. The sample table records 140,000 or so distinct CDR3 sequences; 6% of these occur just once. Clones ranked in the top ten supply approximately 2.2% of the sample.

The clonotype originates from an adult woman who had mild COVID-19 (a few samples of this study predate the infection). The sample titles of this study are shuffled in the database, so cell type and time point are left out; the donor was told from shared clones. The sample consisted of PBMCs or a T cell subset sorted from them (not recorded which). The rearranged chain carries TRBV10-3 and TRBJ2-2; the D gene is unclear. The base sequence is TGTGCCATCAGTAACACCGGGGAGCTGTTTTTT. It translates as CAISNTGELFF.